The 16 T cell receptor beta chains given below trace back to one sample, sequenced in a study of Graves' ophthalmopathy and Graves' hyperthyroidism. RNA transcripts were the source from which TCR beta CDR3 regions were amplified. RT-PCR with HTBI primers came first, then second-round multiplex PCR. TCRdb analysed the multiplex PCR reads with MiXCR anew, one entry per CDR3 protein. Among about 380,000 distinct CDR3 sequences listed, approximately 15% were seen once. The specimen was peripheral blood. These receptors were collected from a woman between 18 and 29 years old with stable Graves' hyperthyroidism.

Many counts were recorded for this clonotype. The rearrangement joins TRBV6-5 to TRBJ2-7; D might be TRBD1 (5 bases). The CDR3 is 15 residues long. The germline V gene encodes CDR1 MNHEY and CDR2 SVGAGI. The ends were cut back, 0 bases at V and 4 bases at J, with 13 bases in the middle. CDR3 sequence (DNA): TGTGCCAGCAGTTACTCCCTGGAAGGGGCGTACGAGCAGTACTTC. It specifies CASSYSLEGAYEQYF.

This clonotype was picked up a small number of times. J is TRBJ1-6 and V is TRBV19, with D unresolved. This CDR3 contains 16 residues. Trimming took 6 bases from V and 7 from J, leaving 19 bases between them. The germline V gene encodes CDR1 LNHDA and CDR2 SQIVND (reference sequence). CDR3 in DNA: TGTGCCAGTAGAGATCTAGGACCAACCAGGAATTCACCCCTCCACTTT. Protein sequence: CASRDLGPTRNSPLHF. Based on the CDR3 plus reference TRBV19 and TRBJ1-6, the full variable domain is DGGITQSPKYLFRKEGQNVTLSCEQNLNHDAMYWYRQDPGQGLRLIYYSQIVNDFQKGDIAEGYSVSREKKESFPLTVTSAQKNPTAFYLCASRDLGPTRNSPLHFGNGTRLTVT.

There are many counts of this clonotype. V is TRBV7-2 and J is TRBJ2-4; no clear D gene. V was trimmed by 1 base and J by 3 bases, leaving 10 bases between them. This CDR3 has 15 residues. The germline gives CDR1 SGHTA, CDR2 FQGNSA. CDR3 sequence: CASSLVGRGKNIQYF. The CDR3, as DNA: TGTGCCAGCAGCTTAGTCGGTCGAGGCAAAAACATTCAGTACTTC.

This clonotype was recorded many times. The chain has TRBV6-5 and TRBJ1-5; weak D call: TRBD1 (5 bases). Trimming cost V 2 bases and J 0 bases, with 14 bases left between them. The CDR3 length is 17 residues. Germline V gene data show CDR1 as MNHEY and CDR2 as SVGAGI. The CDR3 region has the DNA TGTGCCAGCAGTTACCGGGGGGGAGCTTTTAGCAATCAGCCCCAGCATTTT. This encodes CASSYRGGAFSNQPQHF.

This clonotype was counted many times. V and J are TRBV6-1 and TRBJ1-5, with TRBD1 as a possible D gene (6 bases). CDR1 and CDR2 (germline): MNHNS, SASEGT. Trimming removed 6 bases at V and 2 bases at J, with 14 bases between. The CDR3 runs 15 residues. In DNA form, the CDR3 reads TGTGCCAGCAGGTCCACAGGGTCCGGCAATCAGCCCCAGCATTTT. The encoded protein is CASRSTGSGNQPQHF.

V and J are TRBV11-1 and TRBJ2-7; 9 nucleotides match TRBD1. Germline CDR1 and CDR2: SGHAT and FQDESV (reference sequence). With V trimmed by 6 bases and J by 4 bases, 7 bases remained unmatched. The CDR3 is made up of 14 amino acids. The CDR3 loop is CASRPGQGVYEQYF. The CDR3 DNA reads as TGTGCCAGCAGACCGGGACAGGGTGTATACGAGCAGTACTTC.

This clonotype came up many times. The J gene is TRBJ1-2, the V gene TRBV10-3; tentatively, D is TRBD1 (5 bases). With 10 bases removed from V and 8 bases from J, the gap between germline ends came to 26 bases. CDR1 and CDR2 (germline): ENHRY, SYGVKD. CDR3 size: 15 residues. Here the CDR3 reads CATFLWGFHRGGYTF. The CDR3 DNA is TGTGCCACTTTTCTCTGGGGGTTTCATAGGGGCGGCTACACCTTC.

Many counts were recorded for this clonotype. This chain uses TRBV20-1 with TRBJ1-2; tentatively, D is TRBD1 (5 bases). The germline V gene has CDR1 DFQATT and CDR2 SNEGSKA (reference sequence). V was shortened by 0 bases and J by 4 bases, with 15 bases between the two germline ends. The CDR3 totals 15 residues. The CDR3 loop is CSARDPGPGVYGYTF. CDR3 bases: TGCAGTGCTAGAGATCCGGGGCCGGGTGTCTATGGCTACACCTTC.

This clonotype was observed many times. CDR3 protein: CASSLGDFYGYTF. CDR3 coding DNA: TGCGCCAGCAGCTTGGGAGATTTCTATGGCTACACCTTC. J is TRBJ1-2 and V is TRBV5-1; D is ambiguous. Trimming stripped 0 bases from V and 4 bases from J, with 7 bases between. The CDR3 has 13 amino acids. The germline CDR1 and CDR2 sequences are SGHRS and YFSETQ.

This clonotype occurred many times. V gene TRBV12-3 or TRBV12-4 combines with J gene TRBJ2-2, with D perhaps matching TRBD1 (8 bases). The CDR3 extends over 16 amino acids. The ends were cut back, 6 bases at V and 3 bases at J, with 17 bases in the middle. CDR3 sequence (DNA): TGTGCCAGCAGGTCAACAGGGGGGGGATACACCGGGGAGCTGTTTTTT. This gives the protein CASRSTGGGYTGELFF.

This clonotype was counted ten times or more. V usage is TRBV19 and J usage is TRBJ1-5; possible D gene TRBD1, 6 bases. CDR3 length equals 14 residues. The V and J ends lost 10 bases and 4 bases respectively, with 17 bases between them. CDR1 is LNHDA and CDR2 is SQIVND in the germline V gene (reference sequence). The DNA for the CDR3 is TGTGCCACCAAAAAGCAGGGGAATAATCAGCCCCAGCATTTT. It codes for CATKKQGNNQPQHF.

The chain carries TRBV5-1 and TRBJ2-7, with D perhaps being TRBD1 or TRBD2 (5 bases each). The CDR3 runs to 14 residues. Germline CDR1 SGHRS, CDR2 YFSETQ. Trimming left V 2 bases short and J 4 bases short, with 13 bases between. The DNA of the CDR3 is TGCGCCAGCAGCTTCCGGGACCCTCAGTACGAGCAGTACTTC. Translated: CASSFRDPQYEQYF. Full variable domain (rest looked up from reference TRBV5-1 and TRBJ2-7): KAGVTQTPRYLIKTRGQQVTLSCSPISGHRSVSWYQQTPGQGLQFLFEYFSETQRNKGNFPGRFSGRQFSNSRSEMNVSTLELGDSALYLCASSFRDPQYEQYFGPGTRLTVT.

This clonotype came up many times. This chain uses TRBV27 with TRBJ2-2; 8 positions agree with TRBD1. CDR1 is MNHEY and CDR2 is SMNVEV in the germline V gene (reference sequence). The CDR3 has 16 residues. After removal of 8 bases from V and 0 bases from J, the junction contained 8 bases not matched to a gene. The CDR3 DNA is TGTGCCAGCTCCCGACTGGGACAGGCGAACACCGGGGAGCTGTTTTTT. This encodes CASSRLGQANTGELFF.

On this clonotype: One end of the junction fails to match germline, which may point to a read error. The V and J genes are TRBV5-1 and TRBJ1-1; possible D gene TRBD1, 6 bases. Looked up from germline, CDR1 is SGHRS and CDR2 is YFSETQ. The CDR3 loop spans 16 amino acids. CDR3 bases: TGCGCCAGCAGCTCTACAGGGACGGTCCTGAACACTGAAGCTTGCTTT. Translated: CASSSTGTVLNTEACF.

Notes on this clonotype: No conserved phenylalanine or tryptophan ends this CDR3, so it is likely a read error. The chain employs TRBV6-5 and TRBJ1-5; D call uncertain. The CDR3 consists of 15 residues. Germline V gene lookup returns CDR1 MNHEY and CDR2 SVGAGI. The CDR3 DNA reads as TGTGCCAGCAGTTACTCACAGTTCAGCAATCATCCCCAGCATTTG. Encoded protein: CASSYSQFSNHPQHL.

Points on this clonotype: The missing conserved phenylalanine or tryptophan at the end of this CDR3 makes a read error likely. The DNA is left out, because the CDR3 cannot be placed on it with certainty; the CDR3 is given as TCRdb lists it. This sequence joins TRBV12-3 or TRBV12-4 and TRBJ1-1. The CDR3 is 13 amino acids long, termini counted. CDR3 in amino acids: CASTTAQNTEACL.